This T cell receptor (beta chain) was found in a study of blood T cell repertoires in COVID-19. Libraries were prepared by immunoSEQ multiplex PCR; TCRdb keeps only in-frame clonotypes and omits some of them. The table shows more than 85,000 clones, with just over 75% occurring only once. This clonotype was obtained from a woman of 80 years or more with acute or convalescent COVID-19. Sequences were obtained from peripheral blood.

The CDR3 bases are TGTGCCAGCAGGGAAGGGGGCAAGAACACTGAAGCTTTCTTT. It is translated as CASREGGKNTEAFF. J is TRBJ1-1 and V is TRBV6-4; TRBD1 matches 7 bases. Trimming at V came to 6 bases and at J to 1 base, leaving 5 bases not matched to a gene. The CDR3 has 14 amino acids. Germline V CDR1 and CDR2: MRHNA, SNTAGT.